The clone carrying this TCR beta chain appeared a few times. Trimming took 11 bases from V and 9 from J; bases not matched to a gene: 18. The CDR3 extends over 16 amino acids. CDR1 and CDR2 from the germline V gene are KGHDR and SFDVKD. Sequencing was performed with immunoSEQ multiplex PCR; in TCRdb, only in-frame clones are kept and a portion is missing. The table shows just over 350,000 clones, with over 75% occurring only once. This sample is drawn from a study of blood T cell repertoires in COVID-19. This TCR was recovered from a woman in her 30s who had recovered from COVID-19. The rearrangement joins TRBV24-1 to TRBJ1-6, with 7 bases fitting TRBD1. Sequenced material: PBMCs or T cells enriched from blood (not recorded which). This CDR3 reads CARQTGKEGISSPLHF. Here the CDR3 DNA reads TGTGCCAGGCAGACAGGGAAGGAGGGAATTAGTTCACCCCTCCACTTT.